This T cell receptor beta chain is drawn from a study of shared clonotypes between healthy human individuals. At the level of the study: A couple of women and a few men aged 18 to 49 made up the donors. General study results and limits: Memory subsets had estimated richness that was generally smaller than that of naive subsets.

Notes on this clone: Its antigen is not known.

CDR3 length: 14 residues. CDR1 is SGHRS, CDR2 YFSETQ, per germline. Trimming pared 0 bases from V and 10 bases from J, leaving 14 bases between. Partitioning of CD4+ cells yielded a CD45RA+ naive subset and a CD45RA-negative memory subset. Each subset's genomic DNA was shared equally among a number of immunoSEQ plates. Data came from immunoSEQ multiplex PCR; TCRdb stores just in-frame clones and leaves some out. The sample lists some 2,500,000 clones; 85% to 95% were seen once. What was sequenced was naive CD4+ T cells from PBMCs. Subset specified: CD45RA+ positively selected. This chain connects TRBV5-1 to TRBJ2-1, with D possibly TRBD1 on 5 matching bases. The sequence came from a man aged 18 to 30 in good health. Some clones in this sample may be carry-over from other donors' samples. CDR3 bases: TGCGCCAGCAGCTTGGAGGGCAGGGCACACGAGCAGTTCTTC. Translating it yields CASSLEGRAHEQFF.